The present T cell receptor (beta chain) was sequenced within a study of early stage breast cancer tumors. Study-level findings and limits: Bulk DNA sequencing of unsorted cells missed chain pairing and markers. Commonly generated sequences made up most enriched TCRB sequences shared between patients.

The germline V gene has CDR1 SGHRS and CDR2 YFSETQ. There are 13 residues in the CDR3. Trimming removed 0 bases at V and 8 bases at J, with 11 bases between. Each sample had two DNA replicates, 0.5 ug blood or about 1.4 ug tissue. Repertoires were generated with immunoSEQ multiplex PCR, while TCRdb's copy carries only in-frame clones and drops some. The sample shows approximately 33,000 clones, almost 75% of them seen only once. For this clone: Its antigen is as yet unknown.

The sequencing input was blood. This TCR derives from a person aged 40-50 years with breast cancer. The chain has TRBV5-1 and TRBJ1-1; D unclear. CDR3 nucleotides: TGCGCCAGCAGCTTGGCGGCAGCTCCAGAAGCTTTCTTT. This sequence encodes CASSLAAAPEAFF.